The text below deals with one T cell receptor beta chain. Its antigen remains unidentified. One base away there is no much larger clone; base qualities are not given. The data were taken from a study of shared clonotypes between healthy human individuals (dated by TCRdb to the early 2020s). As for the study more broadly: The cohort comprised a couple of women and three men aged 18 to 49 years. To increase sequencing depth and limit assay-specific biases, TCR repertoire library preparation and sequencing were carried out by different laboratories using diverse techniques. To estimate repertoire size and how much clonotype sharing occurs between individuals, the study deeply sequenced the blood TCR repertoires of several healthy adults. For each donor, CD4 naive and CD4 memory were each run on three plates, CD8 naive on two plates, and CD8 memory on one plate. Each donor's leukapheresis produced roughly between roughly 0.94 and 9.5 billion PBMCs. Summary of the overall study and its limitations: Because the study included only a small number of donors, the genetic and exposure-history diversity represented was limited. Sampling was limited to blood, and TCR repertoires in tissue likely differ from TCR repertoires in blood. Even with the large sequencing depth, rarefaction of the sorted-subset datasets indicated that sequencing was incomplete. Estimated clonotype richness was generally larger for naive than for memory subsets. Pairwise subsampling indicated that sequencing depth was expected to affect the degree of clonotype sharing among donors. Compared with non-shared clonotypes, the clonotypes found in all four sorted-subset donors had higher generation probabilities. When a handful of donors were compared, the shared fraction of clonotypes was about 5% for naive CD4, around 3.5% for naive CD8, 2.3% for memory CD4, and 0.4% for memory CD8.

Using the deep immunoSEQ assay, multiplex PCR amplified TCR CDR3 regions from genomic DNA. For each cell subset, the extracted genomic DNA was distributed evenly across all wells of several immunoSEQ 96-well plates, and each plate served as one replicate. For sorted subsets, approximately 200 ng of genomic DNA, equivalent to roughly 30,000 T cell genomes, went into each replicate PCR. Purified libraries were quantified with a Qubit 3.0 fluorometer, sized on a Bioanalyzer 2100, and re-quantified with the KAPA Library Quantification kit. Every immunoSEQ 96-well plate was sequenced on a dedicated single-read 150-cycle Illumina NextSeq 550 flow cell. In the source study's methods: Because the immunoSEQ output included only junctional sequences and no quality scores, the filtering could not be the same as the filtering used for full-length reads. To assign V/J genes and CDR3, sequences were annotated against IMGT germline references using PyIR, a Python wrapper for IgBLAST v1.9. Reads were removed for weak V/J assignments (E-value above 1e-6), missing CDR3, stop codons, out-of-frame junctions, or ambiguous translated residues. A V3J clonotype was defined by an identical inferred V gene, J gene, and CDR3 amino acid sequence. To compute the percentage overlap between repertoires, the number of shared unique clonotypes was divided by the size of the smaller repertoire. Three approaches were used to assess repertoire richness: RTK rarefaction, the Chao1 estimator, and Recon v2.1 estimates of unobserved clonotypes. OLGA was used to compute generation probabilities for all TCRbeta clonotypes that the gDNA method yielded from a handful of donors. The source is immuneACCESS, and TCRdb retained only in-frame sequences with V and J called. Part of the clones is not carried over; for the studies checked, unresolved V genes explain less than half of this, and the remainder is unexplained. V and J calls and clone size are given by that table; D and trimming were obtained from the DNA. A total of roughly 2,000,000 clones appear in this sample, about 95% of them only once. 1.2% of the sample is held by the ten biggest clonotypes.

CD8 naive samples consisted of CD45RO-negative cells that were positively selected for CCR7, yielding a CD45RA+CCR7+ population without TemRA cells. The donors were healthy, HIV-negative adults with no recently reported acute infections or vaccinations. Every donor was a Caucasian adult residing in Nashville, Tennessee, USA. Blood was collected by leukapheresis, and PBMCs were isolated by Ficoll-Histopaque density gradient centrifugation and then cryopreserved in liquid nitrogen vapor phase. Purity and quantity of every magnetically sorted T cell population were checked by analytical flow cytometry. From each sorted fraction, genomic DNA was isolated and quantified by UV absorbance on a Nanodrop 2000c. The TCR comes from a man between 18 and 29 years old in good health. The sample consisted of naive CD8+ T cells sorted from blood. In light of the paper, this sample's cell subset or site label describes: CD45RA+CCR7+.

In nucleotide form, the sequence is TGTGCCAGCAGCTTAAGACAGGGGGCTGCCGGGGAGCTGTTTTTT. It codes for CASSLRQGAAGELFF. This sequence uses TRBV13 and TRBJ2-2, with 10 junctional bases fitting TRBD1. Including cysteine and phenylalanine, the CDR3 has 15 amino acids. Just the 45-base CDR3 DNA is kept, in frame starting at base 1. V is trimmed back by 2 bases and J by 6 bases, and the junction contains 3 bases that no gene match accounts for. In the germline V gene (reference sequence), CDR1 corresponds to PRHDT and CDR2 to FYEKMQ.